This record looks at one TCR beta chain sequence and its context. The source of the sample is a study of CD8+CD57+ T cells in acquired aplastic anemia. Using genomic DNA as the template, TCR beta VDJ and CDR3 profiling was carried out. MiXCR, run by TCRdb on the reads, gives a single entry per CDR3 protein. The repertoire includes about 270,000 distinct CDR3 sequences, approximately 57% of them detected once, and less than 9.5% sits in the top ten. With 0 bases clipped from V and 10 bases from J, the junction kept 2 bases outside the gene matches. The CDR3 has 13 amino acids. Per germline, CDR1 MRHNA and CDR2 SNTAGT.

The TCR was taken from a human donor with severe aplastic anemia or a healthy control (not recorded which). The J gene is TRBJ2-1, the V gene TRBV6-4; 8 nucleotides agree with TRBD2. The sequenced material came from sorted CD4+, CD8+, or CD8+CD57+ T cells (not recorded which) from PBMCs. The CDR3 reads CASSDSGGREQFF. The CDR3 region has the DNA TGTGCCAGCAGTGACTCTGGCGGGAGGGAGCAGTTCTTC.